The 25 T cell receptor beta chains below come from one sample, sequenced in a study of a mutant IDH1 vaccine in newly diagnosed glioma (dated by TCRdb to about 2021). Read against the paper, the sample's time point label means: week 35, safety follow-up. Every vaccine dose consisted of 300 ug of a 20-mer mutant IDH1 peptide in Montanide, administered subcutaneously together with topical imiquimod. The receptor library was made with the immunoSEQ multiplex PCR assay. TCRdb retrieved this table from immuneACCESS and kept in-frame rearrangements only. Not all clones are present; in checked studies, unresolved V genes account for under half, and no reason is known for the remainder. This sample gives about 68,000 clones in total; roughly 83% of them show up just once. The top ten hold approximately 12% of the sample. These TCRs' antigens remain unknown. The sequencing here drew on PBMCs, taken from a glioma patient whose treatment included an IDH1 peptide vaccine. These receptors were collected from a man younger than 35 with glioma.

The genes are TRBV11-2 and TRBJ2-5, with TRBD2 matching over 10 bases. The CDR3 covers 14 residues. Looked up from germline, CDR1 is SGHAT and CDR2 is FQNNGV. V lost 1 base, J lost 5 bases, and 1 base stayed unmatched. The CDR3 DNA reads TGTGCCAGCAGCTTAGTTAGCGGGGGGGAGACCCAGTACTTC. Translation gives CASSLVSGGETQYF.

The gene calls are TRBV6-4 and TRBJ1-6; D gene unclear. V shed 3 bases and J shed 5 bases, with 11 bases lying between them. This CDR3 contains 15 residues. The germline CDR1 and CDR2 sequences are MRHNA and SNTAGT. CDR3 region: CASSELVANNSPLHF. The CDR3 coding sequence is TGTGCCAGCAGTGAACTCGTTGCTAATAATTCACCCCTCCACTTT.

This clone appeared once. This chain joins TRBV4-3 and TRBJ2-1; D might be TRBD1 or TRBD2, each matching 5 bases. The CDR3 runs 16 residues. Germline assignment: CDR1 LGHNA and CDR2 YSLEER. V was pared by 0 bases and J by 0 bases, with 9 bases between. CDR3 sequence: CASSQDSGGSYNEQFF. The CDR3 nucleotides read TGCGCCAGCAGCCAAGATAGTGGGGGCTCCTACAATGAGCAGTTCTTC.

This chain links TRBV27 with TRBJ2-7; 11 bases align to TRBD1. V gave up 5 bases and J gave up 0 bases; unmatched junction bases: 3. The CDR3 spans 15 residues. Germline V gene lookup returns CDR1 MNHEY and CDR2 SMNVEV (reference sequence). The CDR3 sequence is CASSAGTGGSYEQYF. The DNA for the CDR3 is TGTGCCAGCAGTGCTGGGACAGGGGGCTCCTACGAGCAGTACTTC.

The chain has TRBV10-3 and TRBJ2-7, with TRBD2 identical over 8 bases. Germline lookup yields CDR1 ENHRY and CDR2 SYGVKD. V was clipped by 9 bases and J by 0 bases; unmatched bases: 4. The CDR3 length is 13 residues. CDR3 amino acids: CAMQLAASYEQYF. DNA of the CDR3: TGTGCCATGCAACTAGCGGCCTCCTACGAGCAGTACTTC.

The chain recombines TRBV18 with TRBJ2-7; TRBD2 is a possible D gene (6 bases). Germline V gene lookup returns CDR1 KGHSH and CDR2 LQKENI. This CDR3 comprises 14 residues. Trimming pared 6 bases from V and 0 bases from J, leaving 12 bases between. The CDR3 DNA sequence: TGTGCCAGCTCGCGGGGCAGGAACTCCTACGAGCAGTACTTC. This gives the protein CASSRGRNSYEQYF.

This sequence joins TRBV27 and TRBJ2-7, with D possibly being TRBD2 (5 bases). CDR3 length equals 14 residues. V was clipped by 8 bases and J by 1 base, with 15 bases between them. Germline CDR1 reads MNHEY; CDR2 reads SMNVEV (reference sequence). CDR3 in amino acids: CASGYGGLSYEQYF. Here the CDR3 DNA reads TGTGCCAGCGGATACGGCGGGCTGTCCTACGAGCAGTACTTC.

The CDR3 bases are TGTGCCACCAGCAGAGGGGCTTTCTACGAGCAGTACTTC. The encoded protein is CATSRGAFYEQYF. The chain combines TRBV15 with TRBJ2-7; no firm D call. CDR3 length: 13 amino acids. Per the germline V gene, CDR1 is LNHNV and CDR2 is YYDKDF (reference sequence). Trimming pared 1 base from V and 3 bases from J, leaving 7 bases between.

V is TRBV7-2 and J is TRBJ1-5; the D gene is possibly TRBD1 (5 bases). With 1 base removed from V and 6 bases from J, the gap between germline ends came to 7 bases. The CDR3 sequence is 13 residues long. Germline assignment: CDR1 SGHTA and CDR2 FQGNSA. CDR3 region: CASSLVGGQPQHF. The CDR3 bases are TGTGCCAGCAGCTTAGTTGGGGGTCAGCCCCAGCATTTT.

This clone was picked up one time. This sequence joins TRBV5-1 and TRBJ1-2, with no clear D. Germline lookup yields CDR1 SGHRS and CDR2 YFSETQ. This CDR3 has 13 residues. V was pared by 4 bases and J by 7 bases, with 14 bases between. CDR3 residues: CASSGVGSGGYTF. The DNA for the CDR3 is TGCGCCAGCAGCGGGGTGGGGTCCGGTGGCTACACCTTC. The variable domain in full, completed from reference TRBV5-1 and TRBJ1-2, reads KAGVTQTPRYLIKTRGQQVTLSCSPISGHRSVSWYQQTPGQGLQFLFEYFSETQRNKGNFPGRFSGRQFSNSRSEMNVSTLELGDSALYLCASSGVGSGGYTFGSGTRLTVV.

The chain carries TRBV9 and TRBJ2-1; TRBD2 matches at 8 bases. The CDR3 has 15 residues. The trim removed 0 bases at V and 4 bases at J, leaving 3 bases unmatched. In germline, CDR1 is SGDLS, CDR2 YYNGEE. CDR3 DNA sequence: TGTGCCAGCAGCGTAGACAGCGGGAGTTACAATGAGCAGTTCTTC. Translating gives CASSVDSGSYNEQFF.

The J gene is TRBJ1-1, the V gene TRBV7-8; D remains unclear. This CDR3 has 14 amino acids. V was shortened by 5 bases and J by 10 bases, with 20 bases between the two germline ends. Germline V lookup: CDR1 SGHVS, CDR2 FQNEAQ. The CDR3 is CASSLKDWTPLAFF. The CDR3 bases are TGTGCCAGCAGCCTCAAGGACTGGACTCCTTTAGCTTTCTTT.

This clone was counted between two and nine times. The rearrangement uses TRBV6-4 and TRBJ1-1; D not certain. Trimming shortened V by 0 bases and J by 1 base, and 9 bases separated the two germline ends. Germline V gene sequence: CDR1 MRHNA, CDR2 SNTAGT. The CDR3 spans 15 residues. CDR3 protein: CASSDSPGGNTEAFF. CDR3 coding DNA: TGTGCCAGCAGTGACTCTCCAGGAGGGAACACTGAAGCTTTCTTT.

The rearrangement links TRBV30 to TRBJ2-1, with TRBD2 matching 8 bases. CDR1 is GTSNPN, CDR2 SVGIG, per germline (reference sequence). Trimming took 4 bases from V and 10 from J; bases not matched to a gene: 9. The CDR3 has 13 residues. The CDR3 is CAWTPFSGTEQFF. The CDR3 nucleotides are TGTGCCTGGACTCCATTTAGCGGGACGGAGCAGTTCTTC.

The chain couples TRBV7-9 to TRBJ1-1; TRBD1 agrees at 11 bases. The CDR3 has 15 amino acids. Germline CDR1 reads SEHNR; CDR2 reads FQNEAQ (reference sequence). Germline trimming cut 5 bases from V and 5 bases from J; bases unmatched to any gene: 7. The CDR3 nucleotides read TGTGCCAGCAGCCCGGACAGGGGGCTAGTTACTGAAGCTTTCTTT. It codes for CASSPDRGLVTEAFF.

V and J are TRBV7-2 and TRBJ2-5; TRBD2 might be the D (5 bases). The CDR3 is 12 amino acids. V was shortened by 2 bases and J by 7 bases, with 8 bases between the two germline ends. Germline loops: CDR1 SGHTA, CDR2 FQGNSA. The DNA of the CDR3 is TGTGCCAGCAGCTTACTGGCGGGGACCCAGTACTTC. Residues: CASSLLAGTQYF. The variable domain in full, completed from reference TRBV7-2 and TRBJ2-5, reads GAGVSQSPSNKVTEKGKDVELRCDPISGHTALYWYRQSLGQGLEFLIYFQGNSAPDKSGLPSDRFSAERTGGSVSTLTIQRTQQEDSAVYLCASSLLAGTQYFGPGTRLLVL.

Concerning this clone itself: An end of the junction does not agree with germline; a read error may underlie this. The chain carries TRBV7-7 and TRBJ2-1; 7 bases fit TRBD1. Germline values: CDR1 SSHAT, CDR2 FNYEAQ (reference sequence). This CDR3 is built from 14 residues. The CDR3 is CASSPLNRGNEQFF. The CDR3 nucleotides read TGTGCTAGCAGCCCCCTAAACAGGGGAAATGAGCAGTTCTTC.

J is TRBJ2-7 and V is TRBV11-2, with 11 bases fitting TRBD1. J gave up 6 bases and V 2 bases, and 3 bases lay outside the gene matches. The CDR3 runs to 14 residues. The germline gives CDR1 SGHAT, CDR2 FQNNGV. The CDR3 nucleotides read TGTGCCAGCAGCTTAACGGGACAGGGGGGCGAGCAGTACTTC. Protein product: CASSLTGQGGEQYF.

This sequence joins TRBV30 and TRBJ1-2; TRBD1 aligns across 7 bases. This CDR3 is built from 12 residues. In germline, CDR1 is GTSNPN, CDR2 SVGIG (reference sequence). V was clipped by 5 bases and J by 7 bases; unmatched bases: 7. The CDR3 is CAWDRATTGYTF. The CDR3 DNA follows: TGTGCCTGGGACAGGGCGACGACTGGCTACACCTTC.

The chain recombines TRBV4-1 with TRBJ2-7; 9 nucleotides line up with TRBD1. Per germline, CDR1 MGHRA and CDR2 YSYEKL. J was trimmed by 4 bases and V by 1 base; bases with no gene match: 5. The length of the CDR3 is 15 residues. The CDR3 loop is CASSQGGQGRYEQYF. CDR3 sequence (DNA): TGCGCCAGCAGCCAAGGAGGACAGGGGCGATACGAGCAGTACTTC.

This rearrangement joins TRBV7-8 to TRBJ2-3; D perhaps matches TRBD2 (6 bases). Germline lookup yields CDR1 SGHVS and CDR2 FQNEAQ. V gave up 1 base and J gave up 0 bases, with 11 bases separating them. The CDR3 extends over 16 amino acids. The CDR3 DNA is TGTGCCAGCAGCTTAGAGGGGAGGTCGAGCACAGATACGCAGTATTTT. Translation gives CASSLEGRSSTDTQYF.

The chain is built from TRBV9 and TRBJ2-7; 8 bases fit TRBD1. The germline gives CDR1 SGDLS, CDR2 YYNGEE. After removal of 0 bases from V and 5 bases from J, the junction contained 4 bases not matched to a gene. The CDR3 runs to 14 residues. CDR3 amino acids: CASSVGQGAHEQYF. The DNA for the CDR3 is TGTGCCAGCAGCGTAGGGCAGGGGGCCCACGAGCAGTACTTC.

This clone was picked up one time. The J gene is TRBJ2-2, the V gene TRBV27, with D uncertain. The CDR3 runs 17 residues. In germline, CDR1 is MNHEY, CDR2 SMNVEV (reference sequence). V shed 4 bases and J shed 3 bases, with 18 bases lying between them. This CDR3 reads CASSSVFRNQYTGELFF. The CDR3 DNA reads TGTGCCAGCAGTTCTGTCTTCAGGAACCAATACACCGGGGAGCTGTTTTTT.

The rearrangement joins TRBV11-3 to TRBJ2-7, with 9 positions matching TRBD1. This CDR3 region has 14 residues. From germline, CDR1 is SGHNT and CDR2 YENEEA. V trimming: 3 bases; J trimming: 6 bases; junction bases outside the gene matches: 6. Here the CDR3 DNA reads TGTGCCAGCAGCTTTGGACAGGGGAACCTCGAGCAGTACTTC. Protein product: CASSFGQGNLEQYF.

This clone was detected a few times. The genes are TRBV6-6 and TRBJ2-2; D might be TRBD2 (6 bases). Germline V CDR1 and CDR2: MNHNY, SVGAGI (reference sequence). This CDR3 region has 15 residues. The V gene lost 0 bases and the J gene lost 5 bases, with 10 bases spanning the gap. The CDR3 nucleotides are TGTGCCAGCAGTTACTCGAGGGCGGGGACCGGGGAGCTGTTTTTT. Protein sequence: CASSYSRAGTGELFF.